Below are 13 T cell receptor beta chains sequenced from a single sample in a study of blood T cell repertoires in COVID-19. Some clones are missing from TCRdb's copy, which holds only in-frame ones; the method was immunoSEQ multiplex PCR. Of hundreds of thousands of clones listed, 89% are singletons. Sequenced: peripheral blood. All receptors come from a woman in her twenties or thirties with COVID-19, enrolled during active disease.

The rearrangement joins TRBV19 to TRBJ1-1, with TRBD1 matching 8 bases. The V gene's germline CDR1 is LNHDA and CDR2 SQIVND (reference sequence). V was pared by 3 bases and J by 5 bases, with 8 bases of the junction left unmatched. CDR3 length: 15 residues. CDR3 region: CASSIYQGALTEAFF. The DNA for the CDR3 is TGTGCCAGTAGTATTTATCAGGGGGCGCTGACTGAAGCTTTCTTT.

This chain uses TRBV5-4 with TRBJ1-1; possible D gene TRBD1, 6 bases. The germline CDR1 and CDR2 sequences are SGHNT and YYREEE (reference sequence). The CDR3 has 16 amino acids. V was trimmed by 3 bases and J by 6 bases, leaving 21 bases between them. The CDR3 DNA follows: TGTGCCAGCAGCTCGGCAGGTGGGCAGGGGTGGGCTGAAGCTTTCTTT. Translated: CASSSAGGQGWAEAFF. The entire variable domain, with the rest obtained from reference TRBV5-4 and TRBJ1-1, is as follows: ETGVTQSPTHLIKTRGQQVTLRCSSQSGHNTVSWYQQALGQGPQFIFQYYREEENGRGNFPPRFSGLQFPNYSSELNVNALELDDSALYLCASSSAGGQGWAEAFFGQGTRLTVV.

J is TRBJ2-7 and V is TRBV24-1, with D maybe TRBD2 (6 bases). The CDR3 sequence is 15 residues long. The ends were cut back, 9 bases at V and 4 bases at J, with 21 bases in the middle. Germline loops: CDR1 KGHDR, CDR2 SFDVKD. The CDR3 protein is CATVVGAGFTYEQYV. CDR3 nucleotide sequence: TGTGCCACCGTCGTTGGGGCGGGATTTACTTACGAGCAGTACGTC.

The chain recombines TRBV30 with TRBJ1-3; D is perhaps TRBD1 (6 bases). Germline V lookup: CDR1 GTSNPN, CDR2 SVGIG (reference sequence). Trimming shortened V by 0 bases and J by 0 bases, and 12 bases separated the two germline ends. The CDR3 runs 16 residues. CDR3 protein: CAWSVKGEFSGNTIYF. In DNA form, the CDR3 reads TGTGCCTGGAGTGTTAAGGGGGAATTCTCTGGAAACACCATATATTTT.

This rearrangement joins TRBV27 to TRBJ1-2; TRBD1 aligns across 7 bases. Germline V lookup: CDR1 MNHEY, CDR2 SMNVEV (reference sequence). The CDR3 contains 12 residues. V lost 6 bases, J lost 6 bases, and 4 bases stayed unmatched. The DNA of the CDR3 is TGTGCCAGCAGGGGACAGTCCCATGGCTACACCTTC. This sequence encodes CASRGQSHGYTF.

This chain joins TRBV5-1 and TRBJ2-2, with TRBD2 matching over 9 bases. Trimming removed 4 bases from V and 3 bases from J; junction bases left unmatched: 10. Germline CDR1 reads SGHRS; CDR2 reads YFSETQ. CDR3 size: 17 residues. DNA of the CDR3: TGCGCCAGCAGCCTTAAGGCGAGCGGGAGGCACACCGGGGAGCTGTTTTTT. Residues: CASSLKASGRHTGELFF.

V gene TRBV27 combines with J gene TRBJ2-1, with 8 nucleotides matching TRBD2. The germline gives CDR1 MNHEY, CDR2 SMNVEV (reference sequence). CDR3 size: 15 residues. J was trimmed by 4 bases and V by 2 bases; bases with no gene match: 4. The CDR3: CASSLRRGVYNEQFF. CDR3 nucleotide sequence: TGTGCCAGCAGTTTACGGCGGGGGGTTTACAATGAGCAGTTCTTC.

V is TRBV3-1 (or the pseudogene TRBV3-2) and J is TRBJ2-2; a weak D match, TRBD2 (6 bases). Germline V gene data show CDR1 as LGHDT and CDR2 as YNNKEL (reference sequence). V gave up 4 bases and J gave up 3 bases, with 15 bases separating them. The CDR3 spans 16 residues. Here the CDR3 DNA reads TGTGCCAGCAGCCCCAAGGAGGGATCCGACACCGGGGAGCTGTTTTTT. The encoded protein is CASSPKEGSDTGELFF.

The CDR3 sequence is CASSQETPGQGYGYTF. The CDR3 DNA is TGCGCCAGCAGCCAAGAGACTCCGGGACAGGGTTATGGCTACACCTTC. The genes are TRBV4-3 and TRBJ1-2; 9 nucleotides line up with TRBD1. With V trimmed by 0 bases and J by 5 bases, 7 bases remained unmatched. The CDR3 is made up of 16 amino acids. Germline assignment: CDR1 LGHNA and CDR2 YSLEER.

The chain recombines TRBV3-1 (or the pseudogene TRBV3-2) with TRBJ1-1; the D gene is possibly TRBD1 (6 bases). The CDR3 has 15 amino acids. The germline V gene has CDR1 LGHDT and CDR2 YNNKEL (reference sequence). V gave up 5 bases and J gave up 0 bases, with 13 bases separating them. The CDR3 sequence is CASSVRGGLNTEAFF. CDR3 coding DNA: TGTGCCAGCAGCGTCCGGGGGGGCTTGAACACTGAAGCTTTCTTT.

The genes are TRBV5-1 and TRBJ1-1; maybe TRBD1 (5 bases). Germline assignment: CDR1 SGHRS and CDR2 YFSETQ. V lost 4 bases to trimming and J lost 0 bases, with 10 bases between them. CDR3 length: 14 residues. The CDR3 sequence is CASSVDNMNTEAFF. Written as DNA, the CDR3 is TGCGCCAGCAGCGTGGACAACATGAACACTGAAGCTTTCTTT.

V is TRBV19 and J is TRBJ1-5; TRBD1 is a possible D gene (5 bases). The CDR3 loop spans 14 amino acids. V shed 7 bases and J shed 4 bases, with 14 bases lying between them. Germline loops: CDR1 LNHDA, CDR2 SQIVND (reference sequence). CDR3 amino acids: CASTLTRGNQPQHF. For the CDR3, the DNA is TGTGCCAGTACTCTCACCCGGGGGAATCAGCCCCAGCATTTT.

The V and J genes are TRBV13 and TRBJ2-5, with TRBD2 as a possible D gene (5 bases). This CDR3 is built from 13 residues. Trimming pared 6 bases from V and 3 bases from J, leaving 11 bases between. Germline V gene data show CDR1 as PRHDT and CDR2 as FYEKMQ (reference sequence). For the CDR3, the DNA is TGTGCCAGCAGACAAACCGGGGAAGAGACCCAGTACTTC. Its translation: CASRQTGEETQYF.